This T cell receptor beta chain was found in a study of T cell clonotyping in hematopoietic cell transplantation. The CDR3 has 13 amino acids. The germline gives CDR1 MNHNS, CDR2 SASEGT. V gave up 5 bases and J gave up 3 bases, with 8 bases separating them. The method was immunoSEQ multiplex PCR; TCRdb's version includes in-frame clones alone and lacks a portion of them. Of tens of thousands of clones listed, 94% are singletons. The clonotype originates from a woman in her fifties or sixties in good health. Some clones in this sample may be carry-over from other donors' samples. Material: peripheral blood mononuclear cells. The chain joins TRBV6-1 to TRBJ2-1; D not resolved. The CDR3 region is CASSRPNYNEQFF. The CDR3 region has the DNA TGTGCCAGCAGTCGGCCAAACTACAATGAGCAGTTCTTC.